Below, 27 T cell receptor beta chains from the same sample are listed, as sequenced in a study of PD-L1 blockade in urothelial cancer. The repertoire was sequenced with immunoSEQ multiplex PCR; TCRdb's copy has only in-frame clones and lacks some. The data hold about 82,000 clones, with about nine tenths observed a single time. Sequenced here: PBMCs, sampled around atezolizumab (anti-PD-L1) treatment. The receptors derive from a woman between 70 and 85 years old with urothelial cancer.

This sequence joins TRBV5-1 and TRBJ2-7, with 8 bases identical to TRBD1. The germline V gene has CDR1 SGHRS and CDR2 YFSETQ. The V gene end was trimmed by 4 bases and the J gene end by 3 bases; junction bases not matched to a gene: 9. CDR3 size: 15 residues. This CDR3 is CASSKGTGDFYEQYF. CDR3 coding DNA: TGCGCCAGCAGCAAGGGGACAGGAGACTTCTACGAGCAGTACTTC.

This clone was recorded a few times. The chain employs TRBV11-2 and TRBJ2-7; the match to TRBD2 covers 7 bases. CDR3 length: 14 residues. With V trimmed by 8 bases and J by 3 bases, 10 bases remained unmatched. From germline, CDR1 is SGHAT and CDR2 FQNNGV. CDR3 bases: TGTGCCAGCGCCGCGGGACTAATTCTCTACGAGCAGTACTTC. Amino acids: CASAAGLILYEQYF.

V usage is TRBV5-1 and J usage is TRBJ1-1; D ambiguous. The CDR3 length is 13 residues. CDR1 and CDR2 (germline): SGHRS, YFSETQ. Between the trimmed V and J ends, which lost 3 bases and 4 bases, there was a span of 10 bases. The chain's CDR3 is CASSSPEGTEAFF. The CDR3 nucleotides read TGCGCCAGCAGCTCGCCAGAGGGCACTGAAGCTTTCTTT.

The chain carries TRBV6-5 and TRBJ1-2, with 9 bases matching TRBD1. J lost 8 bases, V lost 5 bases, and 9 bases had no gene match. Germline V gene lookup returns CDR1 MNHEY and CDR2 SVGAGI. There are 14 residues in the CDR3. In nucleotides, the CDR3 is TGTGCCAGCAGTCCCGGGACAGGGTTAGGGGGCTACACCTTC. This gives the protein CASSPGTGLGGYTF.

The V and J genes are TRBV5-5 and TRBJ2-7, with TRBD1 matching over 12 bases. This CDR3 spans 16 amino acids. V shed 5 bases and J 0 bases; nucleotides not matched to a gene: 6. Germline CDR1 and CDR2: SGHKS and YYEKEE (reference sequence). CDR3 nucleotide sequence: TGTGCCAGCAGACCTGGGACAGGGGGCATCTCCTACGAGCAGTACTTC. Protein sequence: CASRPGTGGISYEQYF.

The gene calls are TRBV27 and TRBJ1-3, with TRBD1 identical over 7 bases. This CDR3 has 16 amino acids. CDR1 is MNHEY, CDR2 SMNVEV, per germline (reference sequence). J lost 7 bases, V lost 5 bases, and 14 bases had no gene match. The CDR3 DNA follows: TGTGCCAGCAGTCCCAAGGGGGCCGGGGGCCGGAACACCATATATTTT. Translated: CASSPKGAGGRNTIYF.

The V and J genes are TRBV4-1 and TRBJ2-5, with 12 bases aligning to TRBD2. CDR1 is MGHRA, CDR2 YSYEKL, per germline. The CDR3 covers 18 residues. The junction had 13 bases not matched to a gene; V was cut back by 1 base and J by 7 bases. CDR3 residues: CASSQGPLAGGVQGTQYF. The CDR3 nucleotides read TGCGCCAGCAGCCAAGGCCCTCTAGCGGGGGGGGTCCAGGGGACCCAGTACTTC.

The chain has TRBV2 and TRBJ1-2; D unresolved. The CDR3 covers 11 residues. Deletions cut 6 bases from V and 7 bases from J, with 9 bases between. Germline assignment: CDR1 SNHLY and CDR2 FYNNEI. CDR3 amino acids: CASSSSSGYTF. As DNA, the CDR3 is TGTGCCAGCAGCTCGTCCTCTGGCTACACCTTC.

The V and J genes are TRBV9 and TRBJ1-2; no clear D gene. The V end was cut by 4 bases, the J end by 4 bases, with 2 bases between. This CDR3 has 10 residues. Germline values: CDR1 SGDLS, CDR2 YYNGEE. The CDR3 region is CASSLYGYTF. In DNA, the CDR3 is TGTGCCAGCAGCCTCTATGGCTACACCTTC.

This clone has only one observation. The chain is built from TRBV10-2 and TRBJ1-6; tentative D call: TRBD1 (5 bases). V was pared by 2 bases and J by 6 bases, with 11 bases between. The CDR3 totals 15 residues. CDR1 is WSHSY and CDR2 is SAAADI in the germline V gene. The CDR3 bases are TGCGCCAGCAGTGAGGGCAGGGAACGTAATTCACCCCTCCACTTT. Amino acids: CASSEGRERNSPLHF.

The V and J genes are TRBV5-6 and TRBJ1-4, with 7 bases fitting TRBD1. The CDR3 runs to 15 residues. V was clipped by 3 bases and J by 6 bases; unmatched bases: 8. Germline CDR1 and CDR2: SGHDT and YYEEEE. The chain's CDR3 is CASSSKGGGHEKLFF. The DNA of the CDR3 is TGTGCCAGCAGCTCAAAAGGGGGCGGGCATGAAAAACTGTTTTTT.

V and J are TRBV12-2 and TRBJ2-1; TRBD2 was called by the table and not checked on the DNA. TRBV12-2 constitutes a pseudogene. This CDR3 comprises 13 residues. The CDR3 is CASRLVGYNEQFF. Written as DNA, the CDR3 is TGTGCAAGTCGCTTAGTCGGCTACAATGAGCAGTTCTTC.

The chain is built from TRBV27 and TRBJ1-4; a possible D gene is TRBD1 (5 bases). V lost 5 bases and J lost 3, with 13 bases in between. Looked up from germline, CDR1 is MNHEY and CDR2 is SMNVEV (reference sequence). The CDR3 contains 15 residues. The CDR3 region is CASSPHRRPNEKLFF. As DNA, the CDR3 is TGTGCCAGCAGTCCTCACAGGAGACCTAATGAAAAACTGTTTTTT. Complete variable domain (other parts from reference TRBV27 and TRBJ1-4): EAQVTQNPRYLITVTGKKLTVTCSQNMNHEYMSWYRQDPGLGLRQIYYSMNVEVTDKGDVPEGYKVSRKEKRNFPLILESPSPNQTSLYFCASSPHRRPNEKLFFGSGTQLSVL.

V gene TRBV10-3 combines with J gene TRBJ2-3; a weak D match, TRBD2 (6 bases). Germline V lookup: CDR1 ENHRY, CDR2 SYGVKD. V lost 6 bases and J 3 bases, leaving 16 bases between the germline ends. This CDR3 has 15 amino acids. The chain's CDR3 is CAISTGSSVTDTQYF. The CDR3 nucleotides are TGTGCCATCAGCACCGGGAGTTCCGTAACAGATACGCAGTATTTT.

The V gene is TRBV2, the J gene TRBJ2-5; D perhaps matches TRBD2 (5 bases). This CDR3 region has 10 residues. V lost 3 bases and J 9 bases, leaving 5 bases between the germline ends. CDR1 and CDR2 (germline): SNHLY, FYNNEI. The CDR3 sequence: CASSEGAQYF. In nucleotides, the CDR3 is TGTGCCAGCAGTGAGGGAGCCCAGTACTTC.

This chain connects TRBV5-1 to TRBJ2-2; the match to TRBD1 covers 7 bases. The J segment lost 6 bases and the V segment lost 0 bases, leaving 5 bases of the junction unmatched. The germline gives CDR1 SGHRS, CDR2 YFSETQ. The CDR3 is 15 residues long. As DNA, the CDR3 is TGCGCCAGCAGCTTGGGTGACAGGGCTTCCGGGGAGCTGTTTTTT. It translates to CASSLGDRASGELFF.

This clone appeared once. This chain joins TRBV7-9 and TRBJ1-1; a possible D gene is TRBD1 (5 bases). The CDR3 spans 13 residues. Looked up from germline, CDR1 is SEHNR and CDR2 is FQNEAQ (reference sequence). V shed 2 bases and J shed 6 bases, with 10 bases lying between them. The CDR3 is CASSLPGRAEAFF. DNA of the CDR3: TGTGCCAGCAGCTTACCAGGGAGGGCTGAAGCTTTCTTT.

Written as DNA, the CDR3 is TGTGCCAGCGGACTACAGACTTCGCGGGGCTACACCTTC. Its protein is CASGLQTSRGYTF. This chain uses TRBV5-4 with TRBJ1-2; no clear D gene. This CDR3 contains 13 residues. V lost 7 bases to trimming and J lost 8 bases, with 18 bases between them. CDR1 is SGHNT, CDR2 YYREEE, per germline (reference sequence).

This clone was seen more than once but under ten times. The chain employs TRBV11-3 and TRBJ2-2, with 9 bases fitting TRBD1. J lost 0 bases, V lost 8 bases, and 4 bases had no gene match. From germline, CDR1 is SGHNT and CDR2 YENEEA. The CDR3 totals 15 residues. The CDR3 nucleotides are TGTGCCAGCCGCGGACAGGGGTCGAACACCGGGGAGCTGTTTTTT. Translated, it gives CASRGQGSNTGELFF.

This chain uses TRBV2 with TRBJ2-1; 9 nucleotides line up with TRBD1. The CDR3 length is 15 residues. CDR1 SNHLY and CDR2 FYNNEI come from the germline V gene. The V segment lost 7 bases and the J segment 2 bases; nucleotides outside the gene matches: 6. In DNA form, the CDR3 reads TGTGCCAGCACCAACAGGGGGCCCCCCTACAATGAGCAGTTCTTC. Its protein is CASTNRGPPYNEQFF.

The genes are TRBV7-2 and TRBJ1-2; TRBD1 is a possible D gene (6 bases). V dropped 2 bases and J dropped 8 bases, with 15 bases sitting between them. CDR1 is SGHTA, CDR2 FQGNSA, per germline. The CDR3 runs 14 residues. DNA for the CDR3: TGTGCCAGCAGCTTATCCAGGGGATTGAGCGGCTACACCTTC. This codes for CASSLSRGLSGYTF.

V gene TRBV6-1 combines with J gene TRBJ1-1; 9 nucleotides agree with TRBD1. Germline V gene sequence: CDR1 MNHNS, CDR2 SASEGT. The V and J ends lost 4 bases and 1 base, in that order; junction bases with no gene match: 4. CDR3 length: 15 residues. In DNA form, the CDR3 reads TGTGCCAGCAGTGTATACAGGGGGCAGAACACTGAAGCTTTCTTT. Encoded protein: CASSVYRGQNTEAFF.

As DNA, the CDR3 is TGTGCCAGCAGCGTAGAGACTAGCGGGAACACCGGGGAGCTGTTTTTT. Protein product: CASSVETSGNTGELFF. The chain couples TRBV9 to TRBJ2-2, with 9 bases aligning to TRBD2. J was trimmed by 1 base and V by 0 bases; bases with no gene match: 1. The length of the CDR3 is 16 residues. Germline assignment: CDR1 SGDLS and CDR2 YYNGEE.

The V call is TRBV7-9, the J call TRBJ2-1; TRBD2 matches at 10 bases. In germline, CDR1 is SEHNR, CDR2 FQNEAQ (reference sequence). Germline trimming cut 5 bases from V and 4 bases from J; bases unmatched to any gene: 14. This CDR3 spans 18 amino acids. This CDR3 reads CASSPKTLAGAAYNEQFF. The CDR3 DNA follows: TGTGCCAGCAGCCCTAAAACTCTAGCGGGGGCGGCTTACAATGAGCAGTTCTTC.

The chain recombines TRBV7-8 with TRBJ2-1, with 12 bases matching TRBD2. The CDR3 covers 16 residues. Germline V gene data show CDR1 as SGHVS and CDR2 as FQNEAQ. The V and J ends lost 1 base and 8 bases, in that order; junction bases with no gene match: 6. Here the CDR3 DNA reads TGTGCCAGCAGCTTAGTGGCTAGCGGGAGGGACCATGAGCAGTTCTTC. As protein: CASSLVASGRDHEQFF.

The CDR3 nucleotides read TGTGCCAGCGCTAAAGGGGGGGCGACCTACGAGCAGTACTTC. This sequence encodes CASAKGGATYEQYF. The chain carries TRBV6-5 and TRBJ2-7; D possibly corresponds to TRBD2 (7 bases). CDR3 size: 14 residues. Germline V gives CDR1 MNHEY, CDR2 SVGAGI. V lost 8 bases to trimming and J lost 2 bases, with 16 bases between them.

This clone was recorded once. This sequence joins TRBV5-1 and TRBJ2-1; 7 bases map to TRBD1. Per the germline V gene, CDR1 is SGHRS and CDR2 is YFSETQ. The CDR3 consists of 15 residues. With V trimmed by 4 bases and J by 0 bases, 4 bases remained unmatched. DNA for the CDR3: TGCGCCAGCAGCCGACAGGGTAGCTCCTACAATGAGCAGTTCTTC. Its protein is CASSRQGSSYNEQFF.